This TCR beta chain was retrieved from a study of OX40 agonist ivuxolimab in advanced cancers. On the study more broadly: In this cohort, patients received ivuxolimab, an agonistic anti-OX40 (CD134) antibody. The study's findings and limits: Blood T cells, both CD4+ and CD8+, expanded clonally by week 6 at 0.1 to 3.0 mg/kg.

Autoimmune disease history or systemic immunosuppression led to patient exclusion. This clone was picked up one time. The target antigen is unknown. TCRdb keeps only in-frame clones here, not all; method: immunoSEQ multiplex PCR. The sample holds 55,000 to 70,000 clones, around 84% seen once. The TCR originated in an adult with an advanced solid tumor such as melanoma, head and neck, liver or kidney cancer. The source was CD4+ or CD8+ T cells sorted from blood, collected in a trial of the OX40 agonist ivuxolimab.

The CDR3 DNA reads as TGTGCCAGTAGTATAAGTCCCGGGGGCACTGAAGCTTTCTTT. Translation gives CASSISPGGTEAFF. V is TRBV19 and J is TRBJ1-1, with a possible D match to TRBD1 (5 bases). V lost 2 bases to trimming and J lost 4 bases, with 11 bases between them. Germline lookup yields CDR1 LNHDA and CDR2 SQIVND (reference sequence). This CDR3 spans 14 amino acids.